The present T cell receptor (beta chain) was sequenced within a study of breast tumors, draining lymph nodes, adjacent tissues. The CDR3 length is 16 residues. The germline V gene has CDR1 SGHDN and CDR2 FVKESK. Comment on this clonotype: A read error may produce the germline difference seen at one junction end.

Axillary draining lymph nodes of breast cancer patients supplied the node samples. MiXCR, run by TCRdb on the multiplex PCR reads, gives a single entry per CDR3 protein. The table lists about 89,000 distinct CDR3 sequences, around 30% of them singletons. The sequence came from a female donor with breast cancer. Some clones in this sample may be carry-over from other donors' samples. The V gene is TRBV14, the J gene TRBJ2-2; D is tentatively TRBD1 or TRBD2 (5 bases each). Sequencing used axillary lymph node tissue. CDR3 region: CASSQDRVRNTGALSF. The CDR3 DNA follows: TGTGCCAGCAGCCAAGATCGGGTCAGGAACACCGGGGCGCTGTCTTTT.